This TCR beta chain appears in the sequencing data of a study of shared clonotypes between healthy human individuals. Turning to the study itself: Per donor, CD8 memory used one plate, CD8 naive used two, CD4 memory used three and CD4 naive used three. Study-level findings and limits: Shared across a handful of donors were roughly 5.3% of the naive CD4 clonotypes. Sampling covered blood only; tissue repertoires likely differ.

The CDR3 runs 15 residues. Germline CDR1 is MGHDK and CDR2 is SYGVNS. V lost 4 bases to trimming and J lost 0 bases, with 10 bases between them. With respect to this clone: Its target is unknown.

This table comes from immunoSEQ multiplex PCR, and its TCRdb copy is limited to in-frame clones, with some not included. The sample has roughly 1.4 million clones, around 98.5% seen once. The material sequenced was naive CD4+ T cells sorted from blood. Noted subset: CD45RA+ positively selected. The TCR was taken from a man aged 25 to 40 in good health. V and J are TRBV25-1 and TRBJ1-3; a possible D gene is TRBD1 (5 bases). CDR3 in DNA: TGTGCCAGCAGTGCAACAGGCACCTCTGGAAACACCATATATTTT. Amino acids: CASSATGTSGNTIYF.